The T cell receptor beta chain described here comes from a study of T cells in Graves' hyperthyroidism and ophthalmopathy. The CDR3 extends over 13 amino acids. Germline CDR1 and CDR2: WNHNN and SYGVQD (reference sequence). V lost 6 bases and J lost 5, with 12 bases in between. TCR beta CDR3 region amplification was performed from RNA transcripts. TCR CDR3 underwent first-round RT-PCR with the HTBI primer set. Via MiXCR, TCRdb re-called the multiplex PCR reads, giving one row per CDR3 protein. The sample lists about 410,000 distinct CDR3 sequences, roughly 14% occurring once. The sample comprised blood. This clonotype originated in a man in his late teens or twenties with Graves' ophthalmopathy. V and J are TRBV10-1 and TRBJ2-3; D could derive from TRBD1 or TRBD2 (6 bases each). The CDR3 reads CASRSQGGDTQYF. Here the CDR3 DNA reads TGCGCCAGCAGGTCACAGGGAGGAGATACGCAGTATTTT.